The source of this TCR beta chain is a study of CD8 T cells in ankylosing spondylitis. Study-wide findings and caveats: Significant enrichment of disease-linked clones was reported in matched ankylosing spondylitis synovial fluid. What appeared characteristic of ankylosing spondylitis blood was a TCR beta motif of under 10 highly homologous variants.

TCRdb re-analysed the 5' RACE reads in MiXCR, keeping a single row per CDR3 protein. The sample holds 200,000 to 250,000 distinct CDR3 sequences; 10% to 13% are singletons and the top ten take about a fifth. This clonotype was observed many times. What it binds is unknown. V lost 4 bases and J lost 2; bases outside the gene matches: 7. Germline V CDR1 and CDR2: SGHRS, YFSETQ. CDR3 length: 17 residues. The clonotype originates from a male donor with ankylosing spondylitis or in good health (not recorded which). The chain joins TRBV5-1 to TRBJ2-3, with TRBD2 matching 13 bases. Specimen: blood, either unsorted or a sorted T cell fraction (not recorded which). The CDR3 protein is CASSTGLAGAPTDTQYF. CDR3 bases: TGCGCCAGCAGCACTGGACTAGCGGGGGCCCCCACAGATACGCAGTATTTT.